Each of the 27 T cell receptor beta chains below was sequenced from the same sample in a study of CD8 T cells in ankylosing spondylitis. TCRdb recomputed calls from the 5' RACE reads with MiXCR, one row per CDR3 protein. The repertoire has around 340,000 distinct CDR3 sequences, around 20% of them found once; the top ten carry around 13%. What was sequenced was blood, either unsorted or a sorted T cell fraction (not recorded which). These receptors were collected from a male donor with ankylosing spondylitis or in good health (not recorded which).

The chain uses TRBV4-1 and TRBJ2-7; D remains unclear. V was pared by 2 bases and J by 0 bases, with 5 bases between. CDR1 and CDR2 (germline): MGHRA, YSYEKL. The CDR3 has 13 amino acids. The CDR3 loop reads CASSQLNSYEQYF. DNA for the CDR3: TGCGCCAGCAGCCAACTAAACTCCTACGAGCAGTACTTC.

This chain uses TRBV11-2 with TRBJ2-2, with D possibly being TRBD1 (5 bases). Germline V gene data show CDR1 as SGHAT and CDR2 as FQNNGV. Trimming removed 5 bases at V and 6 bases at J, with 13 bases between. The CDR3 covers 14 residues. The CDR3: CASSRAGSAGELFF. DNA for the CDR3: TGTGCCAGCAGCCGTGCAGGGTCGGCCGGGGAGCTGTTTTTT.

The V and J genes are TRBV19 and TRBJ2-3, with TRBD2 identical over 10 bases. CDR3 length: 16 residues. Looked up from germline, CDR1 is LNHDA and CDR2 is SQIVND (reference sequence). V lost 3 bases to trimming and J lost 2 bases; unmatched junction nucleotides: 5. The CDR3: CASSIGLAAYTDTQYF. CDR3 sequence (DNA): TGTGCCAGTAGTATCGGACTAGCGGCCTACACAGATACGCAGTATTTT.

V usage is TRBV7-9 and J usage is TRBJ2-7; 7 positions match TRBD1. The germline V gene has CDR1 SEHNR and CDR2 FQNEAQ (reference sequence). With V trimmed by 4 bases and J by 2 bases, 14 bases remained unmatched. The CDR3 loop spans 17 amino acids. CDR3 loop: CASSSRTGGSPTYEQYF. CDR3 DNA: TGTGCCAGCAGCTCGAGGACAGGTGGGTCCCCAACCTACGAGCAGTACTTC.

The rearrangement uses TRBV20-1 and TRBJ1-6; D is possibly TRBD1 (6 bases). CDR1 DFQATT and CDR2 SNEGSKA come from the germline V gene (reference sequence). This CDR3 contains 12 residues. This chain's CDR3 is CANTGYGSPLHF. CDR3 DNA sequence: TGCGCCAACACAGGGTATGGTTCACCCCTCCACTTT.

For this clonotype: Mismatch with germline at one junction end may stem from a read error. The gene calls are TRBV2 and TRBJ2-4, with a tentative D call TRBD1 (6 bases). CDR1 is SNHLY and CDR2 is FYNNEI in the germline V gene. The CDR3 runs 19 residues. The CDR3 reads CARSSKQGPRFDAKNIQYF. DNA for the CDR3: TGTGCCCGCAGTTCCAAACAGGGACCACGATTCGATGCCAAAAACATTCAGTACTTC.

This clonotype has only a few counts. V and J are TRBV18 and TRBJ2-5; no firm D call. The CDR3 loop spans 14 amino acids. Germline loops: CDR1 KGHSH, CDR2 LQKENI. V gave up 0 bases and J gave up 7 bases, with 12 bases separating them. The CDR3, as DNA: TGTGCCAGCTCACCACCGGGCAGCCCAGGGACCCAGTACTTC. Encoded protein: CASSPPGSPGTQYF.

The CDR3 protein is CAVSPGVSEIDTQYF. CDR3 nucleotide sequence: TGTGCGGTGTCACCTGGAGTTTCGGAGATAGATACGCAGTATTTT. The chain has TRBV30 and TRBJ2-3; D is unclear. This CDR3 is 15 amino acids long. Germline CDR1 is GTSNPN and CDR2 is SVGIG (reference sequence).

This chain links TRBV4-1 with TRBJ2-2; TRBD2 matches at 13 bases. V was pared by 7 bases and J by 1 base, with 3 bases of the junction left unmatched. Per the germline V gene, CDR1 is MGHRA and CDR2 is YSYEKL. This CDR3 is built from 16 residues. The CDR3 is CASMTSGGRNTGELFF. As DNA, the CDR3 is TGCGCCAGCATGACTAGCGGGGGGAGGAACACCGGGGAGCTGTTTTTT.

This clonotype occurred many times. This chain links TRBV7-9 with TRBJ2-3; 7 nucleotides line up with TRBD1. The CDR3 spans 15 residues. Losses at the gene ends were 0 bases for V and 4 bases for J; bases not matched to a gene: 4. CDR1 and CDR2 from the germline V gene are SEHNR and FQNEAQ (reference sequence). The CDR3 loop is CASSLAGGKSDTQYF. The CDR3 DNA reads TGTGCCAGCAGCTTAGCAGGGGGCAAATCAGATACGCAGTATTTT.

This rearrangement joins TRBV3-1 to TRBJ1-1; D not resolved. V lost 4 bases and J 3 bases, leaving 9 bases between the germline ends. This CDR3 spans 13 amino acids. Germline assignment: CDR1 LGHDT and CDR2 YNNKEL (reference sequence). The chain's CDR3 is CASSRYADTEAFF. CDR3 nucleotides: TGTGCCAGCAGCCGCTACGCGGACACTGAAGCTTTCTTT.

The sample holds a few counts of this clonotype. This chain links TRBV29-1 with TRBJ2-1; 8 positions agree with TRBD1. The trim removed 8 bases at V and 9 bases at J, leaving 12 bases unmatched. The CDR3 is 13 amino acids. The germline V gene encodes CDR1 SQVTM and CDR2 ANQGSEA. CDR3 nucleotides: TGCAGCTCAACGGACAGGGCTTCTGGTGAGCAGTTCTTC. This encodes CSSTDRASGEQFF.

This clonotype has only a few counts. The chain is built from TRBV20-1 and TRBJ2-5; tentative D call: TRBD2 (7 bases). This CDR3 has 14 residues. The germline gives CDR1 DFQATT, CDR2 SNEGSKA (reference sequence). V gave up 6 bases and J gave up 1 base, with 15 bases separating them. The CDR3 loop is CSATDGGPQETQYF. DNA for the CDR3: TGCAGTGCCACAGACGGGGGGCCCCAAGAGACCCAGTACTTC.

V and J are TRBV10-2 and TRBJ1-1; the D is unclear. Deletions cut 3 bases from V and 5 bases from J, with 10 bases between. Germline V gives CDR1 WSHSY, CDR2 SAAADI. This CDR3 spans 13 amino acids. CDR3 DNA sequence: TGCGCCAGCAGTGAAAGGCCCGGGACTGAAGCTTTCTTT. Translation: CASSERPGTEAFF.

The chain couples TRBV2 to TRBJ2-1; 11 bases align to TRBD1. The V segment lost 0 bases and the J segment 3 bases; nucleotides outside the gene matches: 4. The CDR3 consists of 17 residues. Germline CDR1 is SNHLY and CDR2 is FYNNEI. CDR3 nucleotides: TGTGCCAGCAGTGAAGCTTTGGGGACAGGGGGCTACAATGAGCAGTTCTTC. Translating gives CASSEALGTGGYNEQFF.

The chain has TRBV4-1 and TRBJ2-7; D perhaps matches TRBD1 (5 bases). Per germline, CDR1 MGHRA and CDR2 YSYEKL. This CDR3 spans 13 amino acids. V was shortened by 3 bases and J by 2 bases, with 8 bases between the two germline ends. The CDR3 nucleotides are TGCGCCAGCAGCCACGACAGCGCCTACGAGCAGTACTTC. This encodes CASSHDSAYEQYF.

This clonotype was seen a few times. The V and J genes are TRBV12-3 or TRBV12-4 and TRBJ2-5, with no clear D. V lost 5 bases, J lost 1 base, and 11 bases lay in between. This CDR3 spans 14 amino acids. The DNA for the CDR3 is TGTGCCAGCAGTCTCCGGGCCATCCAAGAGACCCAGTACTTC. The encoded protein is CASSLRAIQETQYF.

V is TRBV10-2 and J is TRBJ2-7, with 7 bases that match TRBD2. Trimming at V came to 6 bases and at J to 3 bases, leaving 20 bases not matched to a gene. This CDR3 is 18 amino acids long. Per the germline V gene, CDR1 is WSHSY and CDR2 is SAAADI. CDR3 sequence: CASSAGLVEPPNYYEQYF. In DNA form, the CDR3 reads TGCGCCAGCAGCGCCGGACTAGTTGAGCCCCCTAACTACTACGAGCAGTACTTC.

The chain links TRBV30 to TRBJ2-7; unclear D gene. The germline V gene encodes CDR1 GTSNPN and CDR2 SVGIG (reference sequence). V lost 1 base and J lost 3, with 4 bases in between. CDR3 length equals 11 residues. CDR3 nucleotide sequence: TGTGCCTGGAGTGGCAACTACGAGCAGTACTTC. As protein: CAWSGNYEQYF.

This rearrangement joins TRBV7-9 to TRBJ2-2; D not certain. V lost 5 bases, J lost 1 base, and 11 bases lay in between. The CDR3 has 15 residues. Germline values: CDR1 SEHNR, CDR2 FQNEAQ (reference sequence). Here the CDR3 reads CASSPASRNTGELFF. The CDR3 coding sequence is TGTGCCAGCAGCCCAGCCTCCCGGAACACCGGGGAGCTGTTTTTT.

There are a few counts of this clonotype. The CDR3 nucleotides read TGCAGCGTTGAAGAGGATTACGCGAACACCGGGGAGCTGTTTTTT. It is translated as CSVEEDYANTGELFF. The gene calls are TRBV29-1 and TRBJ2-2; D remains unclear. Trimming stripped 0 bases from V and 0 bases from J, with 8 bases between. The germline CDR1 and CDR2 sequences are SQVTM and ANQGSEA. The CDR3 sequence is 15 residues long.

This clonotype was detected only a few times. The chain has TRBV11-2 and TRBJ2-5; possibly TRBD1 for D (5 bases). Germline V gives CDR1 SGHAT, CDR2 FQNNGV. The CDR3 covers 16 residues. The V gene lost 2 bases and the J gene lost 0 bases, with 13 bases spanning the gap. The CDR3, as DNA: TGTGCCAGCAGCTTACTCCTCGGACAAGACCAAGAGACCCAGTACTTC. This translates into CASSLLLGQDQETQYF.

This clonotype was seen a handful of times. The CDR3 nucleotides are TGTGCCAGCAGTTTAGCCGGAGACTATGGCTACACCTTC. Protein product: CASSLAGDYGYTF. This rearrangement joins TRBV12-3 or TRBV12-4 to TRBJ1-2, with D unclear. V was pared by 0 bases and J by 3 bases, with 5 bases between. The CDR3 contains 13 residues.

This clonotype was counted between two and nine times. The gene calls are TRBV5-6 and TRBJ2-1; TRBD1 or TRBD2 may be the D gene (5 bases each). CDR3 length: 13 residues. V lost 4 bases and J 9 bases, leaving 14 bases between the germline ends. Germline V gene data show CDR1 as SGHDT and CDR2 as YYEEEE. CDR3 sequence (DNA): TGTGCCAGCAGCCCCATAGAGGGGATTGAGCAGTTCTTC. Amino acids: CASSPIEGIEQFF.

This clonotype was counted only a few times. This chain connects TRBV7-6 to TRBJ2-4; no clear D gene. In germline, CDR1 is SGHVS, CDR2 FNYEAQ. This CDR3 is 12 amino acids long. V lost 1 base and J 8 bases, leaving 6 bases between the germline ends. The chain's CDR3 is CASSLDGDIQYF. The CDR3 DNA is TGTGCCAGCAGCTTAGATGGGGACATTCAGTACTTC.

The V call is TRBV11-2, the J call TRBJ1-6; D may be TRBD1 (6 bases). CDR3 length: 15 residues. Trimming left V 6 bases short and J 6 bases short, with 15 bases between. Looked up from germline, CDR1 is SGHAT and CDR2 is FQNNGV. The CDR3 loop reads CASRWGPGVNSPLHF. In DNA, the CDR3 is TGTGCCAGCAGGTGGGGGCCAGGGGTTAATTCACCCCTCCACTTT.

The chain couples TRBV20-1 to TRBJ2-5; 13 bases are a match to TRBD2. V dropped 0 bases and J dropped 5; count of bases not matched to a gene: 9. Germline loops: CDR1 DFQATT, CDR2 SNEGSKA (reference sequence). The CDR3 loop spans 17 amino acids. In DNA form, the CDR3 reads TGCAGTGCTAGAGATCTACTAGCGGGGGGGCCGGGGGAGACCCAGTACTTC. Residues: CSARDLLAGGPGETQYF.